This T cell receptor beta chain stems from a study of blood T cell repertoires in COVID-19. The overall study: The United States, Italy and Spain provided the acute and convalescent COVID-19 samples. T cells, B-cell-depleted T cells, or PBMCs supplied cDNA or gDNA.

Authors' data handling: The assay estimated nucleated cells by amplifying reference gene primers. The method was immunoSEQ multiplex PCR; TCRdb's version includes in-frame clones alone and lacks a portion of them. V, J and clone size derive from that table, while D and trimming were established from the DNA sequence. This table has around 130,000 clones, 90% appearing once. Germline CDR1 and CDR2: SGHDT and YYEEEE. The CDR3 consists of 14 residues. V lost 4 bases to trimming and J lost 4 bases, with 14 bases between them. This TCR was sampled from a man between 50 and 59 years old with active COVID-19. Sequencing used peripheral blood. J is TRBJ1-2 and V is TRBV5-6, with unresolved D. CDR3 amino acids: CASSRRDALYGYTF. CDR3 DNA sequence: TGTGCCAGCAGCCGTCGAGATGCCCTCTATGGCTACACCTTC.